This TCR beta chain was profiled in a study of shared clonotypes between healthy human individuals. Study-wide results and limits: On the whole, naive subsets had larger estimated richness than memory subsets had. The genetic and exposure-history diversity represented was limited by few donors.

The CDR3 has 11 residues. CDR1 GTSNPN and CDR2 SVGIG come from the germline V gene (reference sequence). V shed 2 bases and J 9 bases; nucleotides not matched to a gene: 0. CD45RO-negative CD8 cells positively selected for CCR7 made up the naive population, which excluded terminally differentiated effector memory CD45RA+ cells. The method was immunoSEQ multiplex PCR; TCRdb's version includes in-frame clones alone and lacks a portion of them. The data show 2 million to 2.5 million clones, with roughly 95% seen just once and about 1.1% held by the top ten. To note about this clone: The antigen remains unidentified. This CDR3 is also generated by other DNA sequences in the sample.

Input material: naive CD8+ T cells sorted from blood. The TCR comes from a young man in good health. The chain joins TRBV30 to TRBJ2-1; TRBD2 agrees at 8 bases. CDR3 region: CAWSSGGEQFF. The CDR3 DNA sequence: TGTGCCTGGAGTAGCGGGGGTGAGCAGTTCTTC.